Detailed here is one T cell receptor beta chain. Ten or more counts support this clonotype. This clone's antigen is unknown. No base-level quality is on record; no much larger clone is a single base apart. V is reduced by 1 base and J by 10 bases, leaving a spacing of 14 bases between them. Reading the germline V gene gives CDR1 SGHAT and CDR2 FQNNGV. From the cysteine up to the phenylalanine, the CDR3 has a length of 15 residues. This entry keeps only the CDR3 DNA: 45 bases, framed from base 1. The receptor library was made with multiplex PCR. Sequencing relied on an Illumina HiSeq 2500. TCRbeta libraries were built by three rounds of nested PCR using primers (Table S4), following protocols modified from ARM-PCR. PCR products of 200-500 bp were gel-excised and purified with the QIAquick gel extraction kit before sequencing. Per the original workflow: Trimmomatic was used to clean the reads, FLASH merged the cleaned reads into complete CDR3 sequences, and MiTCR assigned the sequences to V(D)J germline segments. VDJtools was used to compute clonal diversity as the inverse Simpson's index. In-frame sequences without a premature stop codon were defined as productive reads. Using fastp trimming at Q25 and MiXCR clonotype assembly, TCRdb reanalyzed the public sequencing data and kept in-frame beta chains. Identical CDR3 proteins give one entry, which carries the most common genes and DNA. TCRdb, not the authors, supplied the V and J calls. In this sample the table shows about 110,000 distinct CDR3 sequences, about 65% of which occur a single time. The ten largest clones represent around a fifth of the sample.

The source of the sample is a study of tumor and adjacent non-tumor tissue in lung cancer (dated by TCRdb to 2016 to 2019). As for the study more broadly: The cohort included eleven to twelve adenocarcinoma, a couple of squamous cell carcinoma and 1 small cell lung cancer patients. The 15 enrolled patients, of whom roughly 10 were men and 5 were women, were aged 31 to 76 years and were diagnosed with TNM stage I to III disease. In total, sequencing yielded approximately 130,000,000 productive TCRbeta reads, which works out to an average of about 4.17 million reads per sample. The study compared bulk TCRbeta repertoires from lung tumor tissue and matched distant non-tumor lung tissue of roughly 15 lung cancer patients. TCRbeta CDR3 sequencing was performed on roughly 32 paired specimens, with one tumor sample and one normal lung sample collected per patient. The paper as a whole reports these results and caveats: The top 100 clones accounted for a significantly larger cumulative portion of the repertoire in normal lung than in tumor tissue. Only approximately 14 patients were in the cohort, and the authors stated that larger samples and more detailed clinical data are needed. Neither the sequencing platform nor unique molecular identifiers are named or mentioned anywhere in the methods. Younger patients had significantly higher TCR diversity, and higher tumor TCR diversity was associated with shorter overall and disease-free survival. Because peripheral blood was not sequenced, blood TCRbeta repertoires in the lung cancer patients of the study were not examined. Tumor tissue showed significantly higher TCR diversity (inverse Simpson) than normal lung tissue, at roughly 390 vs 170 (P = 0.0075, Mann-Whitney U test).

RNA was isolated from bulk, unsorted tissue, and RNA quality was assessed with a NanoDrop ND-1000 and an Agilent 2100. The normal lung samples consisted of distant non-tumor tissue collected more than 3 cm from the tumor edge. The donors were newly diagnosed lung cancer patients admitted for thoracic surgery in China from August to November 2014 who had not received prior chemotherapy. Patients who had received previous radiotherapy or chemotherapy, or who had another concurrent cancer, were excluded from the study. Pieces of surgical tissue measuring 1-2 cm3 were kept in RNAlater solution and held at -80 degrees C until needed.

Sample: distant non-tumor lung tissue. The TCR comes from a man between 60 and 70 years old with non-small cell lung cancer. Recombination connected TRBV11-2 to TRBJ1-6; TRBD1 is perhaps the D gene, given 5 matching bases. CDR3 reads: CASSLASQGESPLHF. The DNA is TGTGCCAGCAGCTTAGCTAGTCAGGGCGAATCACCCCTCCACTTT.